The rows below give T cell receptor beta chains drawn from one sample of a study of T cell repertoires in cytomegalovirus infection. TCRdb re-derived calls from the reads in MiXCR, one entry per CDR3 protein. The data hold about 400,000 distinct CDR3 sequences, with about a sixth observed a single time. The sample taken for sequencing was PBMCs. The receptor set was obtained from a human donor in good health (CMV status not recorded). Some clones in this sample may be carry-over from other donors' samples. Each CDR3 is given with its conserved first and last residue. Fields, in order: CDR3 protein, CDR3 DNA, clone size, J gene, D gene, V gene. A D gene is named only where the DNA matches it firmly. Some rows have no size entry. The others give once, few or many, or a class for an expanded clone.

CASSSGTVEKLFF	TGTGCCAGCAGTAGCGGGACAGTTGAAAAACTGTTTTTT	many	TRBJ1-4	TRBD1	TRBV27
CASSEGPGVVAIYF	TGTGCCAGCAGTGAAGGTCCTGGCGTGGTGGCCATATATTTT	NA	TRBJ1-3	NA	TRBV6-1
CASSMRQINQPQHF	TGTGCCAGTAGTATGAGACAAATCAATCAGCCCCAGCATTTT	NA	TRBJ1-5	NA	TRBV19
CASSLMPTRDGYGYTF	TGCGCCAGCAGCCTTATGCCTACCCGGGACGGCTATGGCTACACCTTC	NA	TRBJ1-2	NA	TRBV5-1
CASSTPLLGQGAPYNEQFF	TGTGCCAGTAGTACCCCCCTTTTGGGGCAAGGGGCCCCCTACAATGAGCAGTTCTTC	many	TRBJ2-1	NA	TRBV19
CASSLGPRGGQPQHF	TGTGCCAGCAGCTTAGGTCCAAGGGGCGGTCAGCCCCAGCATTTT	many	TRBJ1-5	NA	TRBV7-2
CASRSSGGAYEQYF	TGTGCCAGCAGATCCAGCGGGGGGGCCTACGAGCAGTACTTC	NA	TRBJ2-7	TRBD2	TRBV2
CATSSGQGRYGYTF	TGTGCCACCAGCAGTGGACAGGGACGCTATGGCTACACCTTC	many	TRBJ1-2	TRBD1	TRBV15
CASSLAPTGSLSYEQYF	TGTGCCAGCAGCTTAGCCCCCACAGGGTCCCTTTCCTACGAGCAGTACTTC	many	TRBJ2-7	NA	TRBV7-2
CASSLPSGEETQYF	TGTGCCAGCAGTTTGCCAAGCGGCGAAGAGACCCAGTACTTC	many	TRBJ2-5	NA	TRBV28
CASSSYDTDTQYF	TGTGCCAGCAGCTCCTACGACACAGATACGCAGTATTTT	few	TRBJ2-3	NA	TRBV7-7
CSVRAGEETQYF	TGCAGCGTCAGAGCGGGGGAAGAGACCCAGTACTTC	few	TRBJ2-5	TRBD2	TRBV29-1
CASSQEAAPTYNEQFF	TGTGCCAGCAGCCAAGAGGCAGCCCCCACCTACAATGAGCAGTTCTTC	few	TRBJ2-1	NA	TRBV14
CASSERGGDTEAFF	TGTGCCAGCAGTGAACGTGGGGGTGACACTGAAGCTTTCTTT	NA	TRBJ1-1	NA	TRBV2
CASRFNRGGSNQPQHF	TGTGCCAGCAGATTCAACCGAGGGGGAAGCAATCAGCCCCAGCATTTT	few	TRBJ1-5	NA	TRBV12-3/TRBV12-4
CASSSTGAGETGYTF	TGTGCCAGCAGTTCTACCGGGGCAGGGGAAACTGGCTACACCTTC	NA	TRBJ1-2	NA	TRBV12-3/TRBV12-4
CASSEFTGGSYEQYF	TGTGCCAGCAGTGAATTTACTGGCGGCTCCTACGAGCAGTACTTC	NA	TRBJ2-7	NA	TRBV25-1
CASSSIPRGGSYEQYF	TGTGCCAGCAGCTCAATACCCCGGGGAGGGAGCTATGAGCAGTACTTC	many	TRBJ2-7	TRBD2	TRBV7-2
CASSLRGQSNSPLHF	TGTGCCAGCAGCCTGAGGGGACAGAGTAATTCACCCCTCCACTTT	many	TRBJ1-6	TRBD1	TRBV7-9
CASSLEPWAYEQYF	TGCGCCAGCAGCTTGGAGCCGTGGGCCTACGAGCAGTACTTC	few	TRBJ2-7	NA	TRBV5-1
CASSLSPSGGANEQFF	TGCGCCAGCAGCCTATCCCCTAGCGGGGGGGCAAATGAGCAGTTCTTC	few	TRBJ2-1	TRBD2	TRBV5-1
CASSPRAWRDEQFF	TGTGCCAGCAGTCCTCGGGCCTGGCGCGATGAGCAGTTCTTC	few	TRBJ2-1	NA	TRBV12-3/TRBV12-4
CASSPTGTSTYEQYF	TGTGCCAGCAGCCCTACCGGGACTAGCACCTACGAGCAGTACTTC	NA	TRBJ2-7	TRBD2	TRBV11-2
CASSRTGDREKLFF	TGTGCCAGCAGCAGGACAGGGGATAGAGAAAAACTGTTTTTT	many	TRBJ1-4	TRBD1	TRBV5-4
CASSLTGITNYGYTF	TGTGCCAGCAGCCTGACAGGGATCACTAACTATGGCTACACCTTC	many	TRBJ1-2	TRBD1	TRBV28
CASSSAGPEYGYTF	TGTGCCAGCAGCTCCGCGGGGCCAGAGTACGGCTACACCTTC	few	TRBJ1-2	NA	TRBV7-9
CASSAGTQSYNEQFF	TGCGCCAGCAGCGCAGGGACACAGTCCTACAATGAGCAGTTCTTC	NA	TRBJ2-1	NA	TRBV4-1
CASSSRTGGTYEQYF	TGTGCCAGCAGCTCCCGGACAGGTGGGACCTACGAGCAGTACTTC	many	TRBJ2-7	TRBD1	TRBV7-8
CASSLGTSGSIDTQYF	TGCGCCAGCAGCTTGGGAACTAGCGGGAGTATAGATACGCAGTATTTT	NA	TRBJ2-3	TRBD2	TRBV5-1
CASTPGTVTDTQYF	TGTGCCAGCACCCCAGGGACAGTCACAGATACGCAGTATTTT	many	TRBJ2-3	TRBD1	TRBV28
CAISESAGDQETQYF	TGTGCCATCAGTGAGTCAGCGGGGGACCAAGAGACCCAGTACTTC	few	TRBJ2-5	TRBD2	TRBV10-3
CASSSDRGSYSNQPQHF	TGTGCCAGCAGTTCCGACAGGGGTTCATATAGCAATCAGCCCCAGCATTTT	many	TRBJ1-5	TRBD1	TRBV12-3/TRBV12-4
CASSLAFGGNPGANVLTF	TGTGCCAGCAGCTTAGCCTTTGGGGGAAACCCTGGGGCCAACGTCCTGACTTTC	many	TRBJ2-6	NA	TRBV7-2
CASSGKVSGSTYEQYF	TGCGCCAGCAGTGGAAAGGTGAGCGGGAGCACCTACGAGCAGTACTTC	few	TRBJ2-7	TRBD2	TRBV10-1
CASSDAENTGELFF	TGTGCCAGCAGTGACGCGGAAAACACCGGGGAGCTGTTTTTT	many	TRBJ2-2	NA	TRBV2
CASSLSGGYGYTF	TGTGCCAGCAGCTTATCCGGCGGATATGGCTACACCTTC	many	TRBJ1-2	NA	TRBV11-2
CASSQGQEWGLFF	TGTGCCAGCAGTCAGGGACAGGAATGGGGACTGTTTTTT	few	TRBJ1-4	TRBD1	TRBV12-3/TRBV12-4
CARPLCRGLGTDTQYF	TGTGCCAGGCCGTTGTGTAGGGGGCTGGGCACAGATACGCAGTATTTT	NA	TRBJ2-3	TRBD1	TRBV5-3
CSARDRAYEQYF	TGCAGTGCTCGGGACAGAGCCTACGAGCAGTACTTC	few	TRBJ2-7	TRBD1	TRBV20-1
CASSLVRLAGSYNEQFF	TGTGCCAGCAGCTTAGTACGACTAGCGGGGAGCTACAATGAGCAGTTCTTC	many	TRBJ2-1	TRBD2	TRBV7-8